This T cell receptor (beta chain) comes out of a study of T-cell reconstitution after alpha-beta-depleted transplantation in children. Using unique molecular identifiers, the investigators prepared the TCRbeta library. TCRdb processed the PCR reads anew with MiXCR; each CDR3 protein has one entry. In the table there are about 370,000 distinct CDR3 sequences, roughly 20% of which are singletons. This CDR3 has 13 residues. The V end was cut by 1 base, the J end by 9 bases, with 14 bases between. CDR1 is SGHDT and CDR2 is YYEEEE in the germline V gene. In this sample, this clonotype turned up a few times.

This receptor was identified in a human donor who donated a stem cell graft to a child with acute myeloid leukemia. The sequencing used PBMCs from the stem cell graft donor, collected from the stem cell graft. This chain links TRBV5-6 with TRBJ2-7; D unclear. The CDR3 region has the DNA TGTGCCAGCAGCTTGAGGCAGCTAGATTCGCAGTACTTC. This translates into CASSLRQLDSQYF.